One TCR beta chain is described in this entry. These data originate in a study of T cells in Graves' hyperthyroidism and ophthalmopathy. What was amplified from RNA transcripts were TCR beta CDR3 regions. TCR CDR3 underwent first-round RT-PCR with the HTBI primer set. TCRdb processed the multiplex PCR reads anew with MiXCR; each CDR3 protein has one entry. The sample contains 560,000 or so distinct CDR3 sequences, about half of which appear only once. The germline CDR1 and CDR2 sequences are SQVTM and ANQGSEA. The germline V and J ends were trimmed by 7 bases and 5 bases, with 14 bases remaining between them. The CDR3 is 12 amino acids.

The V and J genes are TRBV29-1 and TRBJ2-5; D perhaps matches TRBD1 (6 bases). This clonotype originated in a woman aged 18-29 years with Graves' hyperthyroidism. The source material was peripheral blood or thyroid tissue (not recorded which). The DNA for the CDR3 is TGCAGCGGAGCAGGGGATGGGGAGACCCAGTACTTC. The encoded protein is CSGAGDGETQYF.